These 8 T cell receptor beta chains were all obtained from the same sample, sequenced in a study of CD8 T cells in Susac syndrome. The authors reverse transcribed roughly 0.5 to 1 ug RNA with random hexamers. TCRdb analysed the immunoSEQ multiplex PCR reads with MiXCR anew, one entry per CDR3 protein. The repertoire holds around 130,000 distinct CDR3 sequences, with roughly 94% as singletons. Material: CD4+ T cells from PBMCs. Receptors were obtained from a human donor with multiple sclerosis.

A single count supports this clonotype. This chain connects TRBV2 to TRBJ2-6, with a tentative D call TRBD1 (6 bases). Trimming removed 10 bases at V and 1 base at J, with 17 bases between. CDR3 length equals 16 residues. CDR1 SNHLY and CDR2 FYNNEI come from the germline V gene. The DNA for the CDR3 is TGTGCCACCAAGGAAATAGGGGGATCTGGGGCCAACGTCCTGACTTTC. It codes for CATKEIGGSGANVLTF.

This clonotype showed up just once. This rearrangement joins TRBV12-3 or TRBV12-4 to TRBJ2-7; the D gene is possibly TRBD2 (5 bases). V gave up 4 bases and J gave up 0 bases, with 10 bases separating them. The CDR3 covers 14 residues. CDR3: CASSYPRDSYEQYF. The CDR3 nucleotides are TGTGCCAGCAGTTATCCTCGGGACTCCTACGAGCAGTACTTC.

The rearrangement joins TRBV10-3 to TRBJ2-7; D gene unclear. Trimming left V 10 bases short and J 5 bases short, with 12 bases between. Germline V CDR1 and CDR2: ENHRY, SYGVKD. The CDR3 extends over 11 amino acids. CDR3 nucleotides: TGTGCCACCGGGTCTACGGACGAGCAGTACTTC. This gives the protein CATGSTDEQYF.

The chain couples TRBV9 to TRBJ2-5, with 9 bases lining up with TRBD1. Looked up from germline, CDR1 is SGDLS and CDR2 is YYNGEE. V lost 3 bases to trimming and J lost 3 bases; unmatched junction nucleotides: 6. The CDR3 consists of 15 residues. The CDR3 sequence is CASSAAGTGKETQYF. The CDR3 coding sequence is TGTGCCAGCAGCGCCGCCGGGACAGGGAAAGAGACCCAGTACTTC.

The J gene is TRBJ2-7, the V gene TRBV7-2, with 10 nucleotides matching TRBD1. The ends lost 6 bases at V and 7 bases at J; junction bases unmatched: 3. The CDR3 loop spans 12 amino acids. Germline V gene sequence: CDR1 SGHTA, CDR2 FQGNSA. CDR3 residues: CASRTGQGEQYF. CDR3 nucleotides: TGTGCCAGCAGGACGGGACAGGGGGAGCAGTACTTC.

J is TRBJ2-5 and V is TRBV6-5; D gene unclear. Germline CDR1 and CDR2: MNHEY and SVGAGI. Between the trimmed V and J ends, which lost 0 bases and 0 bases, there was a span of 8 bases. This CDR3 spans 15 amino acids. The CDR3 spells CASSYSPEYQETQYF. The CDR3, as DNA: TGTGCCAGCAGTTACTCTCCCGAGTACCAAGAGACCCAGTACTTC.

The rearrangement uses TRBV6-5 and TRBJ2-5; maybe TRBD2 (6 bases). The CDR3 sequence is 13 residues long. The V end lost 6 bases, the J end lost 1 base, and 9 bases lay between the germline ends. CDR1 and CDR2 (germline): MNHEY, SVGAGI. This chain's CDR3 is CASSAGIQETQYF. The CDR3, as DNA: TGTGCCAGCAGCGCGGGGATCCAAGAGACCCAGTACTTC.

The DNA for the CDR3 is TGCAGCGTTGACCCCACAGGGAGCGGGGGCTACACCTTC. Amino acids: CSVDPTGSGGYTF. The chain joins TRBV29-1 to TRBJ1-2; tentatively, D is TRBD1 (6 bases). V was shortened by 3 bases and J by 8 bases, with 16 bases between the two germline ends. Germline V gene sequence: CDR1 SQVTM, CDR2 ANQGSEA. This CDR3 has 13 residues.